Listed below are T cell receptor beta chains from one sample, sequenced in a study of blood T cells in healthy people across ages. TCRdb reanalysed the 5' RACE reads using MiXCR and keeps one entry per CDR3 protein. The table lists approximately 780,000 distinct CDR3 sequences, around 24% of them singletons, with about 2.9% in the top ten. These records were also assigned to another study, of T cells of mothers and their children.

The specimen sequenced was blood. All receptors come from a boy aged 10-17 years in good health. CDR3s include the opening cysteine and the closing phenylalanine or tryptophan. Each record gives: V gene, J gene, clone size, D gene, CDR3 protein, CDR3 DNA. D genes are given only for firm matches. Expanded clones are given a class, and other clones once, few, many or no size at all.

V gene: TRBV2; J gene: TRBJ2-3; clone size: few; D gene: .; CDR3 protein: CASKQSDTQYF; CDR3 DNA: TGTGCCAGCAAACAATCGGATACGCAGTATTTT
V gene: TRBV2; J gene: TRBJ2-1; clone size: few; D gene: .; CDR3 protein: CASTQLVNEQFF; CDR3 DNA: TGTGCCAGCACCCAGCTAGTAAATGAGCAGTTCTTC
V gene: TRBV6-5; J gene: TRBJ2-5; clone size: .; D gene: .; CDR3 protein: CASSYSLPPNQETQYF; CDR3 DNA: TGTGCCAGCAGTTACTCCCTACCGCCCAACCAAGAGACCCAGTACTTC
V gene: TRBV6-5; J gene: TRBJ2-7; clone size: few; D gene: TRBD1; CDR3 protein: CASSYRDRVYEQYF; CDR3 DNA: TGTGCCAGCAGTTACAGGGACAGGGTGTACGAGCAGTACTTC
V gene: TRBV9; J gene: TRBJ2-1; clone size: .; D gene: .; CDR3 protein: CASSPSGPGKNEQFF; CDR3 DNA: TGTGCCAGCAGCCCTTCGGGCCCAGGGAAGAATGAGCAGTTCTTC
V gene: TRBV7-9; J gene: TRBJ2-1; clone size: few; D gene: TRBD1; CDR3 protein: CASSLGETGFYNEQFF; CDR3 DNA: TGTGCCAGCAGCTTAGGTGAGACAGGGTTCTACAATGAGCAGTTCTTC
V gene: TRBV20-1; J gene: TRBJ2-1; clone size: many; D gene: TRBD2; CDR3 protein: CSASRGGVGEQFF; CDR3 DNA: TGCAGTGCTAGTCGCGGGGGGGTTGGTGAGCAGTTCTTC
V gene: TRBV2; J gene: TRBJ2-1; clone size: few; D gene: TRBD1; CDR3 protein: CASFWTGTSYNEQFF; CDR3 DNA: TGTGCCAGCTTTTGGACAGGGACGTCCTACAATGAGCAGTTCTTC
V gene: TRBV7-3; J gene: TRBJ2-1; clone size: few; D gene: .; CDR3 protein: CASSGLLDNEQFF; CDR3 DNA: TGTGCCAGCAGTGGGTTACTCGACAATGAGCAGTTCTTC
V gene: TRBV6-6; J gene: TRBJ1-5; clone size: few; D gene: .; CDR3 protein: CASSYAGAQPQHF; CDR3 DNA: TGTGCCAGCAGTTATGCGGGGGCTCAGCCCCAGCATTTT
V gene: TRBV28; J gene: TRBJ2-1; clone size: .; D gene: .; CDR3 protein: CASTRMGQVGKAYEQFF; CDR3 DNA: TGTGCCAGCACCAGAATGGGGCAGGTAGGGAAGGCGTATGAGCAGTTCTTC
V gene: TRBV5-1; J gene: TRBJ2-3; clone size: .; D gene: .; CDR3 protein: CASRRRAGAADTQYF; CDR3 DNA: TGCGCCAGCAGGCGACGGGCGGGGGCGGCAGATACGCAGTATTTT
V gene: TRBV5-1; J gene: TRBJ1-2; clone size: once; D gene: .; CDR3 protein: CASSPDSNCGYTF; CDR3 DNA: TGCGCCAGCAGCCCGGACAGTAACTGTGGCTACACCTTC
V gene: TRBV5-1; J gene: TRBJ1-4; clone size: few; D gene: .; CDR3 protein: CASSIAGSPNEKLFF; CDR3 DNA: TGCGCCAGCAGCATAGCAGGGAGCCCTAATGAAAAACTGTTTTTT
V gene: TRBV7-9; J gene: TRBJ2-1; clone size: .; D gene: TRBD1; CDR3 protein: CASIQHPRGMYNEQFF; CDR3 DNA: TGTGCCAGCATCCAACATCCCAGGGGGATGTACAATGAGCAGTTCTTC
V gene: TRBV6-6; J gene: TRBJ1-4; clone size: .; D gene: .; CDR3 protein: CASSYSGPTNEKLFF; CDR3 DNA: TGTGCCAGCAGTTACTCGGGACCGACTAATGAAAAACTGTTTTTT
V gene: TRBV25-1; J gene: TRBJ2-2; clone size: .; D gene: TRBD1; CDR3 protein: CASGDRKNTGELFF; CDR3 DNA: TGTGCCAGTGGGGACAGGAAAAACACCGGGGAGCTGTTTTTT
V gene: TRBV9; J gene: TRBJ1-4; clone size: .; D gene: .; CDR3 protein: CASSVAGSAREKLFF; CDR3 DNA: TGTGCCAGCAGCGTAGCAGGAAGTGCGAGGGAAAAACTGTTTTTT
V gene: TRBV12-3/TRBV12-4; J gene: TRBJ2-3; clone size: .; D gene: .; CDR3 protein: CASSTHPAGTDTQYF; CDR3 DNA: TGTGCCAGCAGTACACATCCGGCAGGCACAGATACGCAGTATTTT
V gene: TRBV12-3/TRBV12-4; J gene: TRBJ2-3; clone size: .; D gene: .; CDR3 protein: CASSFRQVEDTQYF; CDR3 DNA: TGTGCCAGCAGTTTCCGCCAGGTCGAAGATACGCAGTATTTT